These 21 T cell receptor beta chains share one sample of origin, sequenced in a study of CXCR3-negative and CXCR3-positive naive CD8 T cells. The study made its TRB cDNA libraries by 5' RACE, adding UMI labels. TCRdb derives one entry per CDR3 protein from the 5' RACE reads, leaving out DNA. Its clone listing holds tens of thousands of distinct CDR3 sequences. Sequencing was done on a sample of naive CXCR3- CD8+ T cells from blood. Described subset: CD45RO-CCR7+CD27+CD95- naive CD8+ T cells lacking CXCR3 (TNR3-). These receptors were obtained from a human donor in good health. Some clones in this sample may be carry-over from other donors' samples.

The V call is TRBV28, the J call TRBJ2-7; TCRdb indicates TRBD2, and absent DNA this call remains unverified. The CDR3 is made up of 17 amino acids. Germline V CDR1 and CDR2: MDHEN, SYDVKM. The CDR3 reads CASSEGVRSDGGVEQYF.

The chain has TRBV29-1 and TRBJ2-1; the TCRdb D gene call, TRBD1, has no DNA to confirm it. Germline CDR1 and CDR2: SQVTM and ANQGSEA. The CDR3 spans 15 residues. The CDR3 loop reads CSVQRDRGGGNEQFF.

The chain has TRBV29-1 and TRBJ2-1; the D call of TRBD2 rests on TCRdb alone, since no DNA is present to check it. The CDR3 has 12 residues. Germline V CDR1 and CDR2: SQVTM, ANQGSEA. This CDR3 reads CSGRDSGDEQFF.

The chain links TRBV28 to TRBJ2-7; TCRdb's D gene call, TRBD2, goes unchecked for lack of DNA. The CDR3 is 14 amino acids. From germline, CDR1 is MDHEN and CDR2 SYDVKM. The CDR3 reads CASSRGSGAYEQYF.

The chain links TRBV28 to TRBJ2-5. The CDR3 loop spans 12 amino acids. Germline CDR1 reads MDHEN; CDR2 reads SYDVKM. The CDR3 loop is CASSSNWETQYF. Drawing the rest from reference TRBV28 and TRBJ2-5, the complete variable domain is DVKVTQSSRYLVKRTGEKVFLECVQDMDHENMFWYRQDPGLGLRLIYFSYDVKMKEKGDIPEGYSVSREKKERFSLILESASTNQTSMYLCASSSNWETQYFGPGTRLLVL.

The J gene is TRBJ2-7, the V gene TRBV7-8. This CDR3 is built from 14 residues. Looked up from germline, CDR1 is SGHVS and CDR2 is FQNEAQ. The CDR3 sequence: CASSLAQTSYEQYF.

The J gene is TRBJ2-1, the V gene TRBV27; TCRdb outputs TRBD1, but without DNA this stays unchecked. Germline CDR1 MNHEY, CDR2 SMNVEV (reference sequence). This CDR3 has 12 residues. The CDR3: CASVGDYNEQFF.

V is TRBV4-2 and J is TRBJ2-7. Germline V gives CDR1 LGHNA, CDR2 YNFKEQ. The CDR3 length is 15 residues. The CDR3 here is CASSPILDGSYEQYF.

The rearrangement uses TRBV28 and TRBJ2-7; no DNA is available, so the TRBD1 call from TCRdb remains unchecked. CDR3 length: 14 residues. Germline loops: CDR1 MDHEN, CDR2 SYDVKM. The CDR3 loop is CASSFGGGPYEQYF.

The J gene is TRBJ1-1, the V gene TRBV29-1. The CDR3 runs to 13 residues. CDR1 SQVTM and CDR2 ANQGSEA come from the germline V gene. The CDR3 sequence is CSVDQSMNTEAFF.

The rearrangement uses TRBV12-5 and TRBJ1-1; TCRdb outputs TRBD1, but without DNA this stays unchecked. Looked up from germline, CDR1 is LGHNT and CDR2 is FRNRAP. The length of the CDR3 is 12 residues. The CDR3 loop is CASGSGDTEAFF.

The V call is TRBV6-1, the J call TRBJ1-1; checking the TCRdb D call of TRBD1 is not possible without DNA. CDR1 and CDR2 (germline): MNHNS, SASEGT. The CDR3 is 13 amino acids. This chain's CDR3 is CAADRVLSTEAFF.

The chain joins TRBV29-1 to TRBJ2-2. CDR3 length equals 13 residues. From germline, CDR1 is SQVTM and CDR2 ANQGSEA. CDR3: CSVEQPNTGELFF.

This rearrangement joins TRBV7-2 to TRBJ2-7; TCRdb's D gene call, TRBD2, goes unchecked for lack of DNA. CDR3 size: 17 residues. Germline lookup yields CDR1 SGHTA and CDR2 FQGNSA. The CDR3 loop reads CASSSASPRAIRNEQYF.

This chain joins TRBV6-2 or TRBV6-3 and TRBJ1-2. Germline V gene data show CDR1 as MNHEY and CDR2 as SVGEGT. This CDR3 has 12 amino acids. CDR3 in amino acids: CASSLDLRPYTF.

The J gene is TRBJ2-3, the V gene TRBV4-1; lacking DNA, the TRBD1 call made by TCRdb goes unchecked. Germline-derived CDR1 and CDR2 are MGHRA and YSYEKL. This CDR3 comprises 16 residues. This chain's CDR3 is CASSQDHERGTDTQYF.

The chain uses TRBV28 and TRBJ2-7. CDR1 and CDR2 from the germline V gene are MDHEN and SYDVKM. The CDR3 contains 13 residues. This CDR3 is CASSLSQRYEQYF.

This chain joins TRBV12-3 or TRBV12-4 and TRBJ2-1; TCRdb's D call, TRBD2, is unchecked because there is no DNA. The CDR3 sequence is 16 residues long. The CDR3 reads CASSGGTSKSYNEQFF.

The genes are TRBV7-2 and TRBJ1-2. Germline CDR1 and CDR2: SGHTA and FQGNSA. The CDR3 covers 13 residues. The CDR3 loop is CASSLPPRFGYTF. The full variable domain, in which reference TRBV7-2 and TRBJ1-2 provide the parts outside the CDR3, is GAGVSQSPSNKVTEKGKDVELRCDPISGHTALYWYRQSLGQGLEFLIYFQGNSAPDKSGLPSDRFSAERTGGSVSTLTIQRTQQEDSAVYLCASSLPPRFGYTFGSGTRLTVV.

The chain links TRBV13 to TRBJ2-1; with no DNA, the TCRdb D assignment of TRBD2 cannot be verified. Germline loops: CDR1 PRHDT, CDR2 FYEKMQ (reference sequence). The CDR3 extends over 14 amino acids. CDR3 in amino acids: CASSLELDADEQFF.

The rearrangement links TRBV4-3 to TRBJ2-7; TCRdb's D call of TRBD2 is untestable without DNA. CDR3 length equals 14 residues. Germline assignment: CDR1 LGHNA and CDR2 YSLEER. CDR3 residues: CASSQGEGSYEQYF.